This TCR beta chain was sequenced during a study of human T cells and chemical hapten exposure. Study results and limitations: The donors suffered from alopecia, so their immune response may not match that of healthy people.

Details on this clonotype: No antigen is known for it.

Indicated time point: pre-sensitization, week 0. The sample's treatment: therapeutic diphenylcyclopropenone sensitization with weekly scalp DPC. Unique molecular identifiers were attached to individual cDNA molecules within the library. TCRdb itself ran the RACE reads through MiXCR, one entry per CDR3 protein. The table shows 300,000 to 450,000 distinct CDR3 sequences, with 5% to 6.5% occurring only once. V was trimmed by 1 base and J by 0 bases, leaving 6 bases between them. Germline CDR1 is SNHLY and CDR2 is FYNNEI. The CDR3 contains 14 residues. The input for sequencing was whole blood, taken in connection with sensitization to the hapten diphenylcyclopropenone (DPC). This chain joins TRBV2 and TRBJ1-1; D not resolved. The sequence was collected from a woman between 18 and 29 years old with alopecia areata. Some clones in this sample may be carry-over from other donors' samples. The chain's CDR3 is CASSEGFLNTEAFF. The CDR3 nucleotides read TGTGCCAGCAGTGAAGGGTTTCTGAACACTGAAGCTTTCTTT.